Presented here are 32 T cell receptor beta chains from one specimen sequenced in a study of Tregs in tolerant kidney transplant recipients. Some clones are missing from TCRdb's copy, which holds only in-frame ones; the method was immunoSEQ multiplex PCR. This sample has tens of thousands of clones, with roughly 90% found just once. Mixed chimerism was transient after nonmyeloablative marrow transplants from related graft donors. The specimen was CD4+ T cells from blood (PBMCs), collected 24 months after the transplant. The receptors shown here come from a human patient who received a combined kidney and bone marrow transplant. These T cells may partly come from the graft donor.

V usage is TRBV4-3 and J usage is TRBJ2-7, with TRBD1 matching 10 bases. The junction had 6 bases not matched to a gene; V was cut back by 0 bases and J by 4 bases. This CDR3 is 16 amino acids long. Germline V gives CDR1 LGHNA, CDR2 YSLEER. The CDR3 DNA reads TGCGCCAGCAGCCAAGATGAGGGACAGGGGAGGTACGAGCAGTACTTC. Translating it yields CASSQDEGQGRYEQYF.

The rearrangement joins TRBV9 to TRBJ1-3, with 9 nucleotides matching TRBD1. This CDR3 region has 13 residues. V dropped 3 bases and J dropped 9; count of bases not matched to a gene: 4. Per the germline V gene, CDR1 is SGDLS and CDR2 is YYNGEE. The CDR3 nucleotides read TGTGCCAGCAGCGAGGACAGGGGAGGCACCATATATTTT. Encoded protein: CASSEDRGGTIYF.

The chain uses TRBV4-2 and TRBJ2-7; 8 nucleotides align to TRBD2. The V and J ends lost 4 bases and 5 bases, in that order; junction bases with no gene match: 4. CDR1 LGHNA and CDR2 YNFKEQ come from the germline V gene. The CDR3 contains 13 residues. CDR3 sequence reads: CASSLREGDEQYF. CDR3 DNA sequence: TGTGCCAGCAGCCTCCGGGAGGGGGACGAGCAGTACTTC.

The chain carries TRBV7-3 and TRBJ1-6, with D possibly matching TRBD1 (5 bases). The CDR3 is 15 residues long. Germline CDR1 SGHTA, CDR2 FQGTGA. V was pared by 1 base and J by 8 bases, with 12 bases between. The CDR3 loop reads CASSLIAGPDSPLHF. The CDR3, as DNA: TGTGCCAGCAGCTTAATTGCAGGGCCGGATTCACCCCTCCACTTT.

V usage is TRBV5-4 and J usage is TRBJ2-6; a possible D gene is TRBD2 (5 bases). CDR1 is SGHNT, CDR2 YYREEE, per germline (reference sequence). CDR3 size: 16 residues. V was pared by 1 base and J by 0 bases, with 8 bases between. The CDR3 DNA follows: TGTGCCAGCAGCTTGCGTCGGGACTCTGGGGCCAACGTCCTGACTTTC. Translating gives CASSLRRDSGANVLTF.

The rearrangement joins TRBV5-5 to TRBJ1-1, with D possibly TRBD1 on 5 matching bases. The CDR3 covers 14 residues. V shed 4 bases and J shed 5 bases, with 15 bases lying between them. In germline, CDR1 is SGHKS, CDR2 YYEKEE (reference sequence). DNA for the CDR3: TGTGCCAGCAGCCCAGCCAGGGTGGGGACTGAAGCTTTCTTT. As protein: CASSPARVGTEAFF.

For the CDR3, the DNA is TGTGCCAGCAGCTTAGAACTACAGGGGACTGCTGGGGCCAACGTCCTGACTTTC. It translates to CASSLELQGTAGANVLTF. The chain employs TRBV11-3 and TRBJ2-6; a possible D gene is TRBD1 (7 bases). The CDR3 extends over 18 amino acids. The V end was cut by 0 bases, the J end by 2 bases, with 14 bases between. Germline V gives CDR1 SGHNT, CDR2 YENEEA.

This clone showed up just once. V is TRBV5-4 and J is TRBJ1-2; 8 bases align to TRBD1. Trimming cost V 0 bases and J 2 bases; bases outside gene matches: 3. The CDR3 covers 15 residues. CDR1 SGHNT and CDR2 YYREEE come from the germline V gene (reference sequence). CDR3 DNA sequence: TGTGCCAGCAGCTTGGGACAGGGGAGAAACTATGGCTACACCTTC. As protein: CASSLGQGRNYGYTF.

This sequence joins TRBV11-2 and TRBJ2-7; perhaps TRBD2 as D (6 bases). V shed 0 bases and J shed 5 bases, with 11 bases lying between them. Germline CDR1 is SGHAT and CDR2 is FQNNGV. The CDR3 is made up of 14 amino acids. CDR3 sequence reads: CASSLDRSGHEQYF. The CDR3 coding sequence is TGTGCCAGCAGCTTAGACCGTAGCGGCCACGAGCAGTACTTC.

The V call is TRBV10-3, the J call TRBJ2-5; D possibly corresponds to TRBD1 (6 bases). The last part of the DNA fits TRBJ2-7 better; the J call may be wrong. The CDR3 runs 15 residues. Germline loops: CDR1 ENHRY, CDR2 SYGVKD. For the CDR3, the DNA is TGTGCCATCAGTGACCTCCCAAAACAGGGCTACGAGCAGTACTTC. It translates to CAISDLPKQGYEQYF.

This chain links TRBV30 with TRBJ2-2; 8 nucleotides align to TRBD2. The length of the CDR3 is 15 residues. Germline V gene sequence: CDR1 GTSNPN, CDR2 SVGIG (reference sequence). V lost 3 bases, J lost 6 bases, and 9 bases stayed unmatched. The CDR3 DNA reads as TGTGCCTGGAGCACTAGCGGTTTTATTCCCGGGGAGCTGTTTTTT. Translating gives CAWSTSGFIPGELFF.

CDR3 protein: CASSQESVGTDYGYTF. The CDR3, as DNA: TGCGCCAGCAGCCAAGAGTCGGTCGGGACAGACTATGGCTACACCTTC. The chain recombines TRBV4-1 with TRBJ1-2; 7 bases align to TRBD1. Germline assignment: CDR1 MGHRA and CDR2 YSYEKL. The trim removed 0 bases at V and 3 bases at J, leaving 7 bases unmatched. The CDR3 totals 16 residues.

The chain carries TRBV29-1 and TRBJ2-2; D gene unclear. Germline V gene lookup returns CDR1 SQVTM and CDR2 ANQGSEA. The germline V and J ends were trimmed by 6 bases and 7 bases, with 12 bases remaining between them. CDR3 size: 12 residues. The CDR3 is CSVANLGGELFF. The DNA for the CDR3 is TGCAGCGTCGCCAACCTCGGCGGGGAGCTGTTTTTT.

V is TRBV28 and J is TRBJ2-5; D might be TRBD1 (6 bases). Germline assignment: CDR1 MDHEN and CDR2 SYDVKM. The CDR3 extends over 13 amino acids. The ends were cut back, 6 bases at V and 2 bases at J, with 10 bases in the middle. CDR3 in DNA: TGTGCCAGCAGGATACAGGGTCAAGAGACCCAGTACTTC. This encodes CASRIQGQETQYF.

This chain links TRBV28 with TRBJ2-7; TRBD2 is a possible D gene (7 bases). Germline CDR1 reads MDHEN; CDR2 reads SYDVKM. The V end was cut by 6 bases, the J end by 0 bases, with 12 bases between. The length of the CDR3 is 14 residues. CDR3 sequence: CASRLGGGSYEQYF. DNA for the CDR3: TGTGCCAGCAGACTAGGGGGGGGCTCCTACGAGCAGTACTTC.

The CDR3 DNA is TGTGCCAGCTCACCAACGCAGACAGCGTATGAAAAACTGTTTTTT. Residues: CASSPTQTAYEKLFF. The chain employs TRBV18 and TRBJ1-4, with a weak D call TRBD1 (5 bases). Trimming left V 2 bases short and J 6 bases short, with 13 bases between. The CDR3 length is 15 residues. Germline CDR1 reads KGHSH; CDR2 reads LQKENI.

V gene TRBV4-1 combines with J gene TRBJ2-1; D perhaps matches TRBD1 (6 bases). With 4 bases removed from V and 4 bases from J, the gap between germline ends came to 11 bases. Germline assignment: CDR1 MGHRA and CDR2 YSYEKL. The CDR3 is 14 residues long. In DNA, the CDR3 is TGCGCCAGCAGCCCTACGGACAGATACAATGAGCAGTTCTTC. This codes for CASSPTDRYNEQFF.

The chain uses TRBV4-2 and TRBJ2-1; no firm D call. Trimming shortened V by 0 bases and J by 8 bases, and 17 bases separated the two germline ends. The CDR3 consists of 16 residues. Germline CDR1 and CDR2: LGHNA and YNFKEQ. CDR3 nucleotides: TGTGCCAGCAGCCAAGATTGGCTCCTTACAACCGATGAGCAGTTCTTC. Amino acids: CASSQDWLLTTDEQFF.

This clone appeared a single time. V is TRBV15 and J is TRBJ2-3; 10 positions match TRBD2. The CDR3 is 15 residues long. The trim removed 1 base at V and 8 bases at J, leaving 6 bases unmatched. Germline assignment: CDR1 LNHNV and CDR2 YYDKDF (reference sequence). The CDR3 coding sequence is TGTGCCACCAGCAGAGGTGGGGCTAGCGGGAGTACGCAGTATTTT. As protein: CATSRGGASGSTQYF.

The rearrangement joins TRBV5-1 to TRBJ2-1; 8 nucleotides align to TRBD2. The CDR3 consists of 16 residues. Germline V gene lookup returns CDR1 SGHRS and CDR2 YFSETQ. V shed 0 bases and J 6 bases; nucleotides not matched to a gene: 8. The CDR3 region is CASSLVPGGPTNEQFF. CDR3 nucleotide sequence: TGCGCCAGCAGCTTGGTCCCGGGAGGGCCGACCAATGAGCAGTTCTTC.

The chain's CDR3 is CASSLPRNTIYF. For the CDR3, the DNA is TGTGCCAGCAGCTTACCCAGAAACACCATATATTTT. V gene TRBV11-3 combines with J gene TRBJ1-3; D is undetermined. V dropped 2 bases and J dropped 5 bases, with 4 bases sitting between them. The CDR3 sequence is 12 residues long. Germline-derived CDR1 and CDR2 are SGHNT and YENEEA.

This clone has just one count. The V and J genes are TRBV5-5 and TRBJ2-3; TRBD2 aligns across 8 bases. Germline CDR1 is SGHKS and CDR2 is YYEKEE (reference sequence). V trimming: 2 bases; J trimming: 2 bases; junction bases outside the gene matches: 7. The CDR3 has 16 amino acids. The CDR3 DNA reads as TGTGCCAGCAGCTTTGCGGCTAGCGGGTACACAGATACGCAGTATTTT. As protein: CASSFAASGYTDTQYF. The entire variable domain, with the rest obtained from reference TRBV5-5 and TRBJ2-3, is as follows: DAGVTQSPTHLIKTRGQQVTLRCSPISGHKSVSWYQQVLGQGPQFIFQYYEKEERGRGNFPDRFSARQFPNYSSELNVNALLLGDSALYLCASSFAASGYTDTQYFGPGTRLTVL.

This sequence joins TRBV4-1 and TRBJ2-4; TRBD1 matches at 7 bases. The V gene's germline CDR1 is MGHRA and CDR2 YSYEKL. CDR3 length: 17 amino acids. The J segment lost 7 bases and the V segment lost 0 bases, leaving 12 bases of the junction unmatched. DNA of the CDR3: TGCGCCAGCAGCCAAGATTCTGACAGGGTTATATGGAACATTCAGTACTTC. Translating gives CASSQDSDRVIWNIQYF.

This chain connects TRBV10-3 to TRBJ1-2; a possible D gene is TRBD1 (6 bases). This CDR3 region has 21 residues. The V end was cut by 0 bases, the J end by 6 bases, with 32 bases between. Germline CDR1 and CDR2: ENHRY and SYGVKD. This chain's CDR3 is CAISESELEGTLYAPRDGYTF. The CDR3 DNA reads TGTGCCATCAGTGAGTCGGAGTTGGAAGGGACATTATACGCGCCTCGGGATGGCTACACCTTC.

This rearrangement joins TRBV30 to TRBJ2-3, with 11 bases aligning to TRBD2. This CDR3 has 14 residues. J gave up 2 bases and V 6 bases, and 4 bases lay outside the gene matches. Germline-derived CDR1 and CDR2 are GTSNPN and SVGIG (reference sequence). Here the CDR3 reads CACPSGGTTDTQYF. The CDR3 DNA reads TGTGCCTGCCCTAGCGGGGGGACCACAGATACGCAGTATTTT.

The V gene is TRBV7-3, the J gene TRBJ2-1; 8 nucleotides align to TRBD2. The germline gives CDR1 SGHTA, CDR2 FQGTGA. V shed 5 bases, J shed 4 bases, and the junction held 16 bases outside the gene matches. The CDR3 spans 18 residues. CDR3 coding DNA: TGTGCCAGCAGCGCCCTAGCATCTGCGGGGGGATTATACAATGAGCAGTTCTTC. Translation: CASSALASAGGLYNEQFF.

This clone was recorded once. The chain links TRBV9 to TRBJ1-2, with D unclear. The V gene's germline CDR1 is SGDLS and CDR2 YYNGEE. The CDR3 has 16 amino acids. V shed 4 bases and J shed 4 bases, with 20 bases lying between them. CDR3 sequence: CASSPLPAGRSYGYTF. CDR3 nucleotides: TGTGCCAGCAGCCCCCTCCCGGCGGGCAGGTCCTATGGCTACACCTTC.

The rearrangement uses TRBV19 and TRBJ2-2, with D uncertain. The CDR3 contains 17 residues. V was trimmed by 6 bases and J by 0 bases, leaving 17 bases between them. Germline assignment: CDR1 LNHDA and CDR2 SQIVND (reference sequence). The CDR3 reads CASSRPHSPSNTGELFF. The CDR3, as DNA: TGTGCCAGTAGCCGCCCCCACAGCCCCTCGAACACCGGGGAGCTGTTTTTT.

The V gene is TRBV7-2, the J gene TRBJ2-3; tentatively, D is TRBD2 (5 bases). The CDR3 extends over 13 amino acids. Looked up from germline, CDR1 is SGHTA and CDR2 is FQGNSA. V was pared by 1 base and J by 7 bases, with 9 bases between. In DNA form, the CDR3 reads TGTGCCAGCAGCTTAGAGCGGTTTAATACGCAGTATTTT. It encodes CASSLERFNTQYF.

The chain recombines TRBV6-1 with TRBJ1-5, with unresolved D. Between the trimmed V and J ends, which lost 1 base and 7 bases, there was a span of 11 bases. CDR3 length: 14 residues. Germline values: CDR1 MNHNS, CDR2 SASEGT. Here the CDR3 DNA reads TGTGCCAGCAGTGAAGAACCGGGCGGGCAGCCCCAGCATTTT. Encoded protein: CASSEEPGGQPQHF.

The chain uses TRBV5-4 and TRBJ1-2; D possibly corresponds to TRBD1 (6 bases). V shed 0 bases and J shed 8 bases, with 14 bases lying between them. The germline V gene has CDR1 SGHNT and CDR2 YYREEE (reference sequence). The length of the CDR3 is 14 residues. CDR3 protein: CASSLGAGGGGYTF. CDR3 sequence (DNA): TGTGCCAGCAGCTTGGGGGCTGGGGGCGGCGGCTACACCTTC.

This clone was picked up a small number of times. The chain joins TRBV29-1 to TRBJ2-5, with 7 bases identical to TRBD1. CDR3 length: 15 residues. Per the germline V gene, CDR1 is SQVTM and CDR2 is ANQGSEA. The V segment lost 7 bases and the J segment 1 base; nucleotides outside the gene matches: 12. The CDR3 DNA is TGCAGCGGCGCCAAGGGGGCGAGACGCCAAGAGACCCAGTACTTC. This encodes CSGAKGARRQETQYF.